This T cell receptor beta chain is drawn from a study of blood T cell repertoires in COVID-19. Looking at the study overall: Samples taken during acute and convalescent COVID-19 were collected in the United States, Italy and Spain. T cells, B-cell-depleted T cells, or PBMCs provided the cDNA or gDNA that served as material.

In the authors' methods: Reference gene primer amplification in the assay estimated nucleated cell counts. Assay: immunoSEQ multiplex PCR; the TCRdb copy retains only in-frame clones and omits some. V and J calls and clone size are those listed in that table; D and trimming were worked out from the DNA. The sample has about 72,000 clones; around 86% are singletons. Comments on this clone: The sample has other DNA sequences that encode this CDR3 too.

The CDR3 length is 15 residues. The V call is TRBV21-1, the J call TRBJ1-5. TRBV21-1 counts as a pseudogene. The clonotype was recovered from a woman aged 55-70 years with acute or convalescent COVID-19. Material: peripheral blood. The CDR3 DNA is TGTGCCAGCAGCACCCGCGGGACCGGGAGGCAGCCCCAGCATTTT. It translates to CASSTRGTGRQPQHF.